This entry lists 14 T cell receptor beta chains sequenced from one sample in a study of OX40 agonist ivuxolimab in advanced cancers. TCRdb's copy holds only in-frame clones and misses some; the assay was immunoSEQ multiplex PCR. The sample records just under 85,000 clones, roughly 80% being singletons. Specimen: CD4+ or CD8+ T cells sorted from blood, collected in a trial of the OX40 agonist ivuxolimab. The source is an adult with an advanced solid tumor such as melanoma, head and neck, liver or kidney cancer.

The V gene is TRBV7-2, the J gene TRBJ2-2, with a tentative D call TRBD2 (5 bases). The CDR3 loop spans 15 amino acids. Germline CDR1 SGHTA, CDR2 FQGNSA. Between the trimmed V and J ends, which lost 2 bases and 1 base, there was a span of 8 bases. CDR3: CASSLTGRNTGELFF. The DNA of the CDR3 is TGTGCCAGCAGCTTAACGGGAAGGAACACCGGGGAGCTGTTTTTT.

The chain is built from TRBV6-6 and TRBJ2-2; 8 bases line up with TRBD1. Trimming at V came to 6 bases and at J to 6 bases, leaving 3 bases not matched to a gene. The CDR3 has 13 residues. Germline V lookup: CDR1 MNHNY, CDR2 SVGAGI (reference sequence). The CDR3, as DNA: TGTGCCAGCAGCGACAGGGGACCCGGGGAGCTGTTTTTT. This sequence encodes CASSDRGPGELFF.

The CDR3: CASSFFRTTGNTIYF. The CDR3 DNA follows: TGTGCCAGCAGCTTCTTCCGGACAACTGGAAACACCATATATTTT. V gene TRBV7-9 combines with J gene TRBJ1-3, with TRBD1 as a possible D gene (5 bases). Trimming left V 3 bases short and J 2 bases short, with 11 bases between. The CDR3 extends over 15 amino acids. The germline V gene encodes CDR1 SEHNR and CDR2 FQNEAQ (reference sequence).

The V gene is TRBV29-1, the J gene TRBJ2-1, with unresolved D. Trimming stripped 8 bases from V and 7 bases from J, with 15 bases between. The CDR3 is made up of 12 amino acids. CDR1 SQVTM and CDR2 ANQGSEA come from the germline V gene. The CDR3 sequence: CSYTVQTNEQFF. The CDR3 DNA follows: TGCAGCTATACCGTCCAAACTAATGAGCAGTTCTTC.

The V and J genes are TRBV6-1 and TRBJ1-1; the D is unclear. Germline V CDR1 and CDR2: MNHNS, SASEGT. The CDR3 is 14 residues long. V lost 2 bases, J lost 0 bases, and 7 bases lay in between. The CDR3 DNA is TGTGCCAGCAGTGAACCGGGGATGAACACTGAAGCTTTCTTT. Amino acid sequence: CASSEPGMNTEAFF.

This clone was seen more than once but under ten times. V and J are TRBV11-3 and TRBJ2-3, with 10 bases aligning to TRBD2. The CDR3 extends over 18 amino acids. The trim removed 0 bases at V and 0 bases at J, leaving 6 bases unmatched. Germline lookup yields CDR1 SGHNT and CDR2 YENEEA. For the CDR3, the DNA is TGTGCCAGCAGCTTAGATCGGGCTAGCGGGAGTAGCACAGATACGCAGTATTTT. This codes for CASSLDRASGSSTDTQYF.

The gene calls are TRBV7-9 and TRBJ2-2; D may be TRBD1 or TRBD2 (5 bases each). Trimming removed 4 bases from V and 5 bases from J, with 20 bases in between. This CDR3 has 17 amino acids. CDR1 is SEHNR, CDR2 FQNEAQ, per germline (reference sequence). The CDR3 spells CASSSGSRRISTGELFF. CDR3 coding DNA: TGTGCCAGCAGCTCAGGGTCGCGGAGGATTTCTACCGGGGAGCTGTTTTTT.

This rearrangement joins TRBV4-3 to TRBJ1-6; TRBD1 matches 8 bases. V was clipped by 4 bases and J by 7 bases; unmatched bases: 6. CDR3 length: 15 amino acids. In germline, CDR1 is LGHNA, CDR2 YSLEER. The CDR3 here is CASSPQTGDNSPLHF. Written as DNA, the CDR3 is TGCGCCAGCAGCCCGCAGACAGGGGACAATTCACCCCTCCACTTT.

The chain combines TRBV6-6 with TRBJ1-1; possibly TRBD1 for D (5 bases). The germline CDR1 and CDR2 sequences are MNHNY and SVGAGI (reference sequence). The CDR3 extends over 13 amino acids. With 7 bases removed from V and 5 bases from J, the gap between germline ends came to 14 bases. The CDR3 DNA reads TGTGCCAGCACGGGGGGAGGGAAGACTGAAGCTTTCTTT. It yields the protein CASTGGGKTEAFF.

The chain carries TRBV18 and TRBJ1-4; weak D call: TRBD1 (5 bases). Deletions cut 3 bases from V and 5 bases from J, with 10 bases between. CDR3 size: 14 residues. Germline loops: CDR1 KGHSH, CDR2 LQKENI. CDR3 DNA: TGTGCCAGCTCACCTCGTCGGGGGAATGAAAAACTGTTTTTT. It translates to CASSPRRGNEKLFF.

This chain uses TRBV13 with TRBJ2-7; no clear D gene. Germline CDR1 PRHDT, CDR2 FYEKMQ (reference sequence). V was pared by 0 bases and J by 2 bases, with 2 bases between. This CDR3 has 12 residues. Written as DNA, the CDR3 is TGTGCCAGCAGCTTAGGAGCCTACGAGCAGTACTTC. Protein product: CASSLGAYEQYF.

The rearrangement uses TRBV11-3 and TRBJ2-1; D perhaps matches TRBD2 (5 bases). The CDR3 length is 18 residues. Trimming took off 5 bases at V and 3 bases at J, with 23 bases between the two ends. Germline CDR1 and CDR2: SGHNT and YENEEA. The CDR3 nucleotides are TGTGCCAGCAGCAAACTAGTACGCGGTTTGGTTTACTACAATGAGCAGTTCTTC. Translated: CASSKLVRGLVYYNEQFF.

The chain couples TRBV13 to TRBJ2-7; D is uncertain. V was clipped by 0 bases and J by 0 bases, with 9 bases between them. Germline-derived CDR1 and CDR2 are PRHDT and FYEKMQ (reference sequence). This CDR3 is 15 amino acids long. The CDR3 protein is CASSLGGPSSYEQYF. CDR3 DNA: TGTGCCAGCAGCTTAGGAGGGCCGAGCTCCTACGAGCAGTACTTC.

CDR3 loop: CAISAREGSVTEAFF. CDR3 coding DNA: TGTGCCATCTCCGCCAGGGAGGGTAGCGTCACTGAAGCTTTCTTT. This chain uses TRBV10-3 with TRBJ1-1; a weak D match, TRBD1 (5 bases). This CDR3 is built from 15 residues. V lost 8 bases, J lost 4 bases, and 20 bases lay in between. Germline V CDR1 and CDR2: ENHRY, SYGVKD.